Shown below are 23 T cell receptor beta chains from a single sample sequenced in a study of cytomegalovirus exposure and HLA in healthy donors. Primers: 60 Vbeta forward and 13 Jbeta reverse. The assay was immunoSEQ multiplex PCR, and TCRdb's table has in-frame clones only and misses some. This table holds about 140,000 clones, roughly two thirds found once. Source material: PBMCs. These receptors all stem from a woman aged 40 to 50 in good health and CMV-seronegative.

This sequence joins TRBV19 and TRBJ2-2; D is possibly TRBD2 (6 bases). In germline, CDR1 is LNHDA, CDR2 SQIVND (reference sequence). The CDR3 length is 12 residues. The V gene lost 7 bases and the J gene lost 5 bases, with 8 bases spanning the gap. The CDR3 spells CASNRETGELFF. The DNA for the CDR3 is TGTGCCAGTAACCGGGAGACCGGGGAGCTGTTTTTT.

The V and J genes are TRBV5-1 and TRBJ2-1; 9 bases are a match to TRBD1. The V segment lost 3 bases and the J segment 8 bases; nucleotides outside the gene matches: 9. The CDR3 spans 15 residues. Germline V CDR1 and CDR2: SGHRS, YFSETQ. CDR3 sequence: CASSWGQGGIDEQFF. The CDR3 DNA follows: TGCGCCAGCAGCTGGGGACAGGGAGGTATCGATGAGCAGTTCTTC.

The chain has TRBV9 and TRBJ1-2, with TRBD1 identical over 10 bases. With 4 bases clipped from V and 4 bases from J, the junction kept 13 bases outside the gene matches. Germline-derived CDR1 and CDR2 are SGDLS and YYNGEE. This CDR3 spans 17 amino acids. Here the CDR3 DNA reads TGTGCCAGCAGCCCCGGGACAGGGGCCAACGCCGGCTATGGCTACACCTTC. It specifies CASSPGTGANAGYGYTF.

This sequence joins TRBV28 and TRBJ2-7, with 12 bases identical to TRBD2. With V trimmed by 6 bases and J by 3 bases, 9 bases remained unmatched. The germline gives CDR1 MDHEN, CDR2 SYDVKM. This CDR3 spans 16 amino acids. In DNA, the CDR3 is TGTGCCAGCAGCCTACTCGGACTAGCGGGGAGCTACGAGCAGTACTTC. As protein: CASSLLGLAGSYEQYF.

The V gene is TRBV2, the J gene TRBJ2-3; TRBD2 matches 15 bases. Trimming removed 7 bases from V and 2 bases from J; junction bases left unmatched: 7. This CDR3 spans 17 amino acids. The V gene's germline CDR1 is SNHLY and CDR2 FYNNEI. The CDR3 is CASTGTSGGSTTDTQYF. The CDR3 DNA sequence: TGTGCCAGCACCGGGACTAGCGGGGGGTCAACCACAGATACGCAGTATTTT.

The genes are TRBV4-1 and TRBJ2-5; the D gene is possibly TRBD1 (6 bases). This CDR3 comprises 14 residues. V was trimmed by 1 base and J by 4 bases, leaving 10 bases between them. Germline V gene data show CDR1 as MGHRA and CDR2 as YSYEKL. CDR3: CASSQGGPGETQYF. The CDR3, as DNA: TGCGCCAGCAGCCAAGGGGGGCCGGGAGAGACCCAGTACTTC.

The chain employs TRBV6-1 and TRBJ2-6; 8 bases fit TRBD2. The CDR3 is made up of 14 amino acids. Germline lookup yields CDR1 MNHNS and CDR2 SASEGT. After removal of 6 bases from V and 2 bases from J, the junction contained 0 bases not matched to a gene. CDR3 bases: TGTGCCAGCAGCGGGAGGGCTGGGGCCAACGTCCTGACTTTC. Translating gives CASSGRAGANVLTF.

The chain is built from TRBV4-2 and TRBJ1-4; 7 positions agree with TRBD1. V was clipped by 2 bases and J by 8 bases; unmatched bases: 11. The CDR3 spans 16 residues. In germline, CDR1 is LGHNA, CDR2 YNFKEQ. The CDR3: CASSQPTTGQYEKLFF. The CDR3 nucleotides read TGTGCCAGCAGCCAACCTACCACGGGACAGTACGAAAAACTGTTTTTT.

The J gene is TRBJ1-2, the V gene TRBV4-2; tentatively, D is TRBD1 (5 bases). The CDR3 has 17 residues. Trimming removed 1 base at V and 1 base at J, with 16 bases between. The germline CDR1 and CDR2 sequences are LGHNA and YNFKEQ. In DNA, the CDR3 is TGTGCCAGCAGCCAAGTGATTATGCAGGGTGTTAACTATGGCTACACCTTC. As protein: CASSQVIMQGVNYGYTF.

The J gene is TRBJ2-7, the V gene TRBV18, with D unclear. CDR1 is KGHSH and CDR2 is LQKENI in the germline V gene. V lost 0 bases and J 0 bases, leaving 6 bases between the germline ends. The CDR3 contains 14 residues. CDR3 DNA: TGTGCCAGCTCACCACCACAGCCCTCCTACGAGCAGTACTTC. This translates into CASSPPQPSYEQYF. Looking up the rest from reference TRBV18 and TRBJ2-7 gives the full variable domain: NAGVMQNPRHLVRRRGQEARLRCSPMKGHSHVYWYRQLPEEGLKFMVYLQKENIIDESGMPKERFSAEFPKEGPSILRIQQVVRGDSAAYFCASSPPQPSYEQYFGPGTRLTVT.

The CDR3 nucleotides are TGTGCCAGCAGCAAAACTCGCGATGAGCAGTTCTTC. Translation: CASSKTRDEQFF. The chain is built from TRBV9 and TRBJ2-1; D ambiguous. The germline V gene encodes CDR1 SGDLS and CDR2 YYNGEE. This CDR3 contains 12 residues. Trimming shortened V by 4 bases and J by 8 bases, and 10 bases separated the two germline ends. Full variable domain (outside the CDR3, taken from reference TRBV9 and TRBJ2-1): DSGVTQTPKHLITATGQRVTLRCSPRSGDLSVYWYQQSLDQGLQFLIQYYNGEERAKGNILERFSAQQFPDLHSELNLSSLELGDSALYFCASSKTRDEQFFGPGTRLTVL.

This chain links TRBV28 with TRBJ1-1; TRBD1 might be the D (5 bases). Germline CDR1 MDHEN, CDR2 SYDVKM. Trimming shortened V by 5 bases and J by 3 bases, and 13 bases separated the two germline ends. The CDR3 runs to 14 residues. CDR3 coding DNA: TGTGCCAGCAGTATGGCAGGGCGTGACACTGAAGCTTTCTTT. Encoded protein: CASSMAGRDTEAFF.

This clone has only one observation. The chain employs TRBV27 and TRBJ2-2, with 10 nucleotides matching TRBD1. The CDR3 loop spans 16 amino acids. Germline V lookup: CDR1 MNHEY, CDR2 SMNVEV (reference sequence). J lost 5 bases, V lost 5 bases, and 8 bases had no gene match. CDR3 coding DNA: TGTGCCAGCAGTCTGACAGGGGGCTCGGTGACCGGGGAGCTGTTTTTT. Translating it yields CASSLTGGSVTGELFF.

The V gene is TRBV5-4, the J gene TRBJ2-5; unclear D gene. The CDR3 runs to 13 residues. V lost 0 bases and J 2 bases, leaving 5 bases between the germline ends. Germline CDR1 reads SGHNT; CDR2 reads YYREEE (reference sequence). The CDR3, as DNA: TGTGCCAGCAGCTTGGCTTATCAAGAGACCCAGTACTTC. Protein: CASSLAYQETQYF. Together with reference TRBV5-4 and TRBJ2-5, the CDR3 gives the full variable domain: ETGVTQSPTHLIKTRGQQVTLRCSSQSGHNTVSWYQQALGQGPQFIFQYYREEENGRGNFPPRFSGLQFPNYSSELNVNALELDDSALYLCASSLAYQETQYFGPGTRLLVL.

This clone was detected once. The chain uses TRBV7-2 and TRBJ2-4; unclear D gene. The CDR3 runs to 14 residues. V lost 5 bases and J 0 bases, leaving 8 bases between the germline ends. CDR1 SGHTA and CDR2 FQGNSA come from the germline V gene. The chain's CDR3 is CASSTPLAKNIQYF. As DNA, the CDR3 is TGTGCCAGCAGCACACCTTTAGCCAAAAACATTCAGTACTTC.

V is TRBV7-9 and J is TRBJ1-4, with TRBD1 matching 10 bases. The CDR3 sequence is 16 residues long. The V and J ends lost 5 bases and 11 bases, in that order; junction bases with no gene match: 14. CDR1 SEHNR and CDR2 FQNEAQ come from the germline V gene (reference sequence). This CDR3 is CASSEGWDRGFGKLFF. CDR3 nucleotides: TGTGCCAGCAGCGAGGGCTGGGACAGGGGATTTGGGAAACTGTTTTTT.

V and J are TRBV4-1 and TRBJ2-7, with no clear D. This CDR3 contains 12 residues. The germline gives CDR1 MGHRA, CDR2 YSYEKL. V lost 3 bases, J lost 5 bases, and 8 bases lay in between. CDR3 nucleotide sequence: TGCGCCAGCAGCCATCCTAGGAACGAGCAGTACTTC. Translation: CASSHPRNEQYF.

The chain uses TRBV5-8 and TRBJ1-5; TRBD1 matches 9 bases. The CDR3 extends over 14 amino acids. J gave up 5 bases and V 6 bases, and 6 bases lay outside the gene matches. CDR1 is SGHTS and CDR2 is YDEGEE in the germline V gene. CDR3 amino acids: CASNKDRGDQPQHF. The DNA of the CDR3 is TGTGCCAGCAACAAGGACAGGGGTGATCAGCCCCAGCATTTT.

The V gene is TRBV7-2, the J gene TRBJ2-3, with 8 bases matching TRBD2. The germline gives CDR1 SGHTA, CDR2 FQGNSA. The CDR3 sequence is 16 residues long. Unmatched junction bases numbered 12, after V lost 5 bases and J lost 5 bases. CDR3 amino acids: CASSLGTRGLGDTQYF. CDR3 DNA sequence: TGTGCCAGCAGCCTGGGGACTAGGGGTTTGGGAGATACGCAGTATTTT.

The rearrangement uses TRBV11-2 and TRBJ2-2; 9 bases match TRBD2. The CDR3 length is 19 residues. Germline loops: CDR1 SGHAT, CDR2 FQNNGV. The V and J ends lost 6 bases and 0 bases, in that order; junction bases with no gene match: 14. The CDR3 here is CASSPSGGTAPANTGELFF. The CDR3 DNA reads TGTGCCAGCAGTCCGAGCGGGGGGACGGCCCCCGCGAACACCGGGGAGCTGTTTTTT.

Only a few counts were recorded for this clone. This chain joins TRBV9 and TRBJ1-5, with TRBD1 matching 7 bases. This CDR3 spans 14 amino acids. V was pared by 4 bases and J by 2 bases, with 3 bases of the junction left unmatched. Germline V gene sequence: CDR1 SGDLS, CDR2 YYNGEE. Written as DNA, the CDR3 is TGTGCCAGCAGCAAACAGGGGCGCAATCAGCCCCAGCATTTT. Amino acids: CASSKQGRNQPQHF.

The rearrangement joins TRBV6-1 to TRBJ1-5; TRBD1 is a possible D gene (5 bases). The V gene's germline CDR1 is MNHNS and CDR2 SASEGT. This CDR3 is built from 15 residues. Deletions cut 7 bases from V and 1 base from J, with 14 bases between. CDR3 sequence reads: CASTRRGGSNQPQHF. CDR3 in DNA: TGTGCCAGCACCCGGAGGGGTGGAAGCAATCAGCCCCAGCATTTT.

The chain joins TRBV6-6 to TRBJ2-1; 9 positions agree with TRBD2. The germline CDR1 and CDR2 sequences are MNHNY and SVGAGI (reference sequence). V gave up 2 bases and J gave up 5 bases; unmatched junction bases: 4. The CDR3 extends over 15 amino acids. The CDR3 DNA reads as TGTGCCAGCAGTTACGGAGCGGGGGGCAACAATGAGCAGTTCTTC. Its translation is CASSYGAGGNNEQFF.